Presented here are 9 T cell receptor beta chains from one specimen sequenced in a study of Graves' ophthalmopathy and Graves' hyperthyroidism. Amplification from RNA transcripts yielded the TCR beta CDR3 regions. The library came from an HTBI-primed first-round RT-PCR and a second-round multiplex PCR. TCRdb independently ran MiXCR on the multiplex PCR reads; one entry per CDR3 protein. This sample has fewer than 650,000 distinct CDR3 sequences, with 22% found just once. What was sequenced was peripheral blood. These receptor sequences come from a woman between 18 and 30 years old with stable Graves' hyperthyroidism. Some clones in this sample may be carry-over from other donors' samples.

This clonotype showed up many times. V usage is TRBV10-1 and J usage is TRBJ1-2; D is ambiguous. V lost 0 bases to trimming and J lost 6 bases, with 8 bases between them. The CDR3 consists of 13 residues. Germline V gene data show CDR1 as WNHNN and CDR2 as SYGVQD (reference sequence). CDR3 in amino acids: CASSESGAHGYTF. CDR3 nucleotides: TGCGCCAGCAGTGAGTCAGGAGCGCATGGCTACACCTTC.

There are a few counts of this clonotype. V gene TRBV6-5 combines with J gene TRBJ2-7, with D maybe TRBD1 (5 bases). V was clipped by 0 bases and J by 12 bases, with 21 bases between them. This CDR3 contains 15 residues. Germline CDR1 and CDR2: MNHEY and SVGAGI. As DNA, the CDR3 is TGTGCCAGCAGTTACTCTACGGATCAGGGAACCATGTTGTACTTC. This sequence encodes CASSYSTDQGTMLYF.

Notes on this clonotype: The CDR3 end shows no conserved phenylalanine or tryptophan, and so a read error is likely. This chain uses TRBV7-3 with TRBJ2-2; D is possibly TRBD1 (6 bases). In germline, CDR1 is SGHTA, CDR2 FQGTGA. Trimming left V 1 base short and J 3 bases short, with 9 bases between. The CDR3 totals 15 residues. The CDR3 sequence: CASSLKQGYTGELFL. For the CDR3, the DNA is TGTGCCAGCAGCTTAAAACAGGGTTACACCGGGGAGCTGTTTTTG.

This clonotype showed up many times. The V gene is TRBV19, the J gene TRBJ1-1; D uncertain. Trimming stripped 6 bases from V and 3 bases from J, with 11 bases between. The germline CDR1 and CDR2 sequences are LNHDA and SQIVND (reference sequence). The CDR3 spans 13 residues. The CDR3 region has the DNA TGTGCCAGTAGCTGGACGGGAGACACTGAAGCTTTCTTT. This gives the protein CASSWTGDTEAFF.

This chain joins TRBV12-3 or TRBV12-4 and TRBJ2-7; D not certain. CDR3 length equals 13 residues. The V end lost 1 base, the J end lost 6 bases, and 10 bases lay between the germline ends. CDR3 DNA sequence: TGTGCCAGCAGTTTAGTGCAAGTCTTCGAGCAGTACTTC. Residues: CASSLVQVFEQYF.

The V gene is TRBV15, the J gene TRBJ1-5; D is uncertain. Trimming removed 0 bases at V and 7 bases at J, with 13 bases between. The V gene's germline CDR1 is LNHNV and CDR2 YYDKDF (reference sequence). This CDR3 is 15 amino acids long. The CDR3 DNA reads TGTGCCACCAGCAGAGATTGGGGTACGGAACAGCCCCAGCATTTT. It is translated as CATSRDWGTEQPQHF.

This clonotype was picked up many times. V usage is TRBV19 and J usage is TRBJ1-6, with TRBD1 identical over 8 bases. Germline V gene data show CDR1 as LNHDA and CDR2 as SQIVND (reference sequence). Trimming at V came to 5 bases and at J to 10 bases, leaving 4 bases not matched to a gene. CDR3 length equals 13 residues. The CDR3 reads CASSPTGESPLHF. Here the CDR3 DNA reads TGTGCCAGTAGTCCGACAGGGGAGTCACCCCTCCACTTT.

This clonotype was observed many times. The chain combines TRBV29-1 with TRBJ2-7; D perhaps matches TRBD1 (5 bases). The V gene's germline CDR1 is SQVTM and CDR2 ANQGSEA. This CDR3 contains 16 residues. V lost 0 bases and J 0 bases, leaving 15 bases between the germline ends. This CDR3 reads CSVEEGEDTVSYEQYF. For the CDR3, the DNA is TGCAGCGTTGAAGAAGGCGAGGACACGGTCTCCTACGAGCAGTACTTC.

The CDR3 loop is CAIHGLNTEAFF. In nucleotides, the CDR3 is TGTGCCATCCATGGGCTGAACACTGAAGCTTTCTTT. The chain has TRBV6-2 or TRBV6-3 and TRBJ1-1; D is unresolved. The V gene lost 10 bases and the J gene lost 0 bases, with 9 bases spanning the gap. CDR3 length equals 12 residues. Germline V gene data show CDR1 as MNHEY and CDR2 as SVGEGT.